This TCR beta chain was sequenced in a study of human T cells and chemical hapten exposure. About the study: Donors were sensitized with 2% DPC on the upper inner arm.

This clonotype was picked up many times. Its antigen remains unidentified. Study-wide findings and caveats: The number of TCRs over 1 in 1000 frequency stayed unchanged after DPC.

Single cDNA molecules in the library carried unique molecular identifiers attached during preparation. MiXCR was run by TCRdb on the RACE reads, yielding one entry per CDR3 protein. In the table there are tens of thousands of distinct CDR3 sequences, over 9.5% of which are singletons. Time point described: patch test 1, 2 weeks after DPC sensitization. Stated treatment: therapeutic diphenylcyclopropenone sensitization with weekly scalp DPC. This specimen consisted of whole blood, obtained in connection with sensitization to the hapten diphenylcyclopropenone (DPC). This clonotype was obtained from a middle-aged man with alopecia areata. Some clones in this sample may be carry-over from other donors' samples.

CDR3 sequence: CASSYSLGGNEQFF. The CDR3 DNA is TGTGCCAGCAGTTACTCGTTGGGGGGCAATGAGCAGTTCTTC. The chain carries TRBV6-2 or TRBV6-3 and TRBJ2-1, with D maybe TRBD2 (6 bases). Looked up from germline, CDR1 is MNHEY and CDR2 is SVGEGT. V was pared by 0 bases and J by 6 bases, with 9 bases between. The CDR3 covers 14 residues.